The 13 T cell receptor beta chains below all came from one sample that was sequenced in a study. From the 5' RACE reads, TCRdb called clonotypes with MiXCR, one entry per CDR3 protein. The table shows 20,000 to 25,000 distinct CDR3 sequences, with roughly 29% occurring only once. The sample taken for sequencing was tumor-infiltrating naive CD4+ T cells sorted from the breast tumor. The subset is: naive CD4+ T cells, CD4+CD45RA+CD25-. These receptor sequences come from a female donor with breast cancer.

At least ten counts were recorded for this clonotype. One junction end disagrees with the germline gene, perhaps due to a read error. The chain links TRBV6-5 to TRBJ2-6; TRBD1 might be the D (5 bases). Germline V lookup: CDR1 MNHEY, CDR2 SVGAGI. The CDR3 contains 19 residues. The CDR3, as DNA: TGTGCCAGCAGTTACTCGGTGGTCAAACTAAGCTCTGGGGCCAACGTCCAGACTTTC. It specifies CASSYSVVKLSSGANVQTF.

The chain employs TRBV12-5 and TRBJ2-7; 7 bases are shared with TRBD1. V lost 0 bases to trimming and J lost 4 bases; unmatched junction nucleotides: 6. Germline CDR1 LGHNT, CDR2 FRNRAP. The CDR3 length is 15 residues. Here the CDR3 reads CASGLVDRYPYEQYF. Here the CDR3 DNA reads TGTGCTAGTGGTTTGGTGGACAGGTATCCTTACGAGCAGTACTTC.

About this clonotype itself: A much more abundant neighbour one base away suggests this may be a read error. V and J are TRBV7-2 and TRBJ2-1; D is perhaps TRBD2 (6 bases). Germline V gives CDR1 SGHTA, CDR2 FQGNSA. The CDR3 covers 15 residues. CDR3: CASSPLGGPYNGQFF. The CDR3 nucleotides read TGTGCCAGCAGCCCCTTGGGGGGTCCCTACAATGGGCAGTTCTTC. The whole variable domain, filled in from reference TRBV7-2 and TRBJ2-1, reads GAGVSQSPSNKVTEKGKDVELRCDPISGHTALYWYRQSLGQGLEFLIYFQGNSAPDKSGLPSDRFSAERTGGSVSTLTIQRTQQEDSAVYLCASSPLGGPYNGQFFGPGTRLTVL.

This clonotype came up many times. The CDR3 region is CSALALQGSHEQYF. CDR3 sequence (DNA): TGCAGTGCGCTCGCCCTCCAGGGGTCCCACGAGCAGTACTTC. This rearrangement joins TRBV20-1 to TRBJ2-7, with D maybe TRBD1 (6 bases). V gave up 6 bases and J gave up 5 bases, with 20 bases separating them. Germline values: CDR1 DFQATT, CDR2 SNEGSKA (reference sequence). This CDR3 comprises 14 residues.

In its sample, this clonotype ranks as medium-sized. The V and J genes are TRBV6-5 and TRBJ2-2; no reliable D call. Germline V gives CDR1 MNHEY, CDR2 SVGAGI. The CDR3 is 11 residues long. The V end lost 5 bases, the J end lost 6 bases, and 4 bases lay between the germline ends. CDR3 residues: CASSAAGELFF. CDR3 nucleotide sequence: TGTGCCAGCAGTGCAGCCGGGGAGCTGTTTTTT.

This clonotype was counted ten times or more. Here the CDR3 reads CASSFAGPNEQFF. In DNA form, the CDR3 reads TGTGCCAGCAGTTTCGCGGGACCCAATGAGCAGTTCTTC. The J gene is TRBJ2-1, the V gene TRBV9, with D tentatively TRBD2 (6 bases). This CDR3 has 13 residues. Germline CDR1 and CDR2: SGDLS and YYNGEE. Trimming left V 5 bases short and J 6 bases short, with 12 bases between.

This clonotype is classed as medium-sized (0.01 to 0.1%). The chain joins TRBV20-1 to TRBJ2-7; perhaps TRBD2 as D (5 bases). The CDR3 has 14 residues. With 5 bases removed from V and 2 bases from J, the gap between germline ends came to 16 bases. Germline V gives CDR1 DFQATT, CDR2 SNEGSKA (reference sequence). CDR3 amino acids: CSAPSSTRPYEQYF. The DNA for the CDR3 is TGCAGTGCTCCCTCCTCCACTAGACCCTACGAGCAGTACTTC.

This clonotype is medium-sized in the sample. J is TRBJ1-5 and V is TRBV6-6, with D unresolved. Germline lookup yields CDR1 MNHNY and CDR2 SVGAGI (reference sequence). CDR3 length equals 14 residues. V gave up 2 bases and J gave up 3 bases, with 8 bases separating them. The CDR3 DNA sequence: TGTGCCAGCAGTTACGGGGTCTTCAATCAGCCCCAGCATTTT. This gives the protein CASSYGVFNQPQHF.

To note about this clonotype: One end of the junction does not line up with germline, which may come from a read error. This rearrangement joins TRBV9 to TRBJ2-1, with D possibly being TRBD1 or TRBD2 (6 bases each). The CDR3 spans 16 residues. The V gene's germline CDR1 is SGDLS and CDR2 YYNGEE. CDR3 DNA sequence: TGTGCCAGCAGCGCGACTAGGGGGAGTTCTTACAATGAGCGGTTCTTC. This encodes CASSATRGSSYNERFF.

This clonotype has a handful of counts. A much larger clone lies a single base off, so this may be a read error. The J gene is TRBJ2-1, the V gene TRBV6-6; TRBD2 agrees at 7 bases. Germline V lookup: CDR1 MNHNY, CDR2 SVGAGI (reference sequence). This CDR3 has 17 amino acids. With V trimmed by 5 bases and J by 0 bases, 10 bases remained unmatched. The CDR3 region is CASSQSLAAGSYNEQFF. CDR3 DNA sequence: TGTGCCAGCAGTCAATCTCTAGCGGCAGGCTCCTACAATGAGCAGTTCTTC.

By share of the sample, this clonotype is medium-sized. The V and J genes are TRBV6-5 and TRBJ2-1; D unresolved. The germline CDR1 and CDR2 sequences are MNHEY and SVGAGI. The CDR3 loop spans 13 amino acids. The V and J ends lost 0 bases and 10 bases respectively, with 10 bases between them. CDR3 sequence: CASSYSVMGEQFF. The DNA for the CDR3 is TGTGCCAGCAGTTACTCAGTTATGGGAGAGCAGTTCTTC.

This clonotype was observed a few times. The V and J genes are TRBV3-1 and TRBJ1-1, with D perhaps TRBD1 (5 bases). The CDR3 length is 14 residues. CDR1 and CDR2 from the germline V gene are LGHDT and YNNKEL (reference sequence). Trimming took off 2 bases at V and 4 bases at J, with 11 bases between the two ends. The CDR3, as DNA: TGTGCCAGCAGCCAACATTGGGGCGTCACTGAAGCTTTCTTT. Translated: CASSQHWGVTEAFF.

In regard to this clonotype: No conserved phenylalanine or tryptophan ends this CDR3, so it is likely a read error. V and J are TRBV5-1 and TRBJ1-5; D may be TRBD1 (5 bases). Germline lookup yields CDR1 SGHRS and CDR2 YFSETQ. The CDR3 covers 14 residues. The CDR3 DNA sequence: TGCGCCAGCAGCTTGGGGGGGACCAATGAGCCCCAGCATTGT. This encodes CASSLGGTNEPQHC.